This T cell receptor (beta chain) comes out of a study of T cell repertoires in cytomegalovirus infection. Study in general: Matching HLA type and CMV infection were both indicated by public TCR beta signatures.

The V end lost 5 bases, the J end lost 3 bases, and 13 bases lay between the germline ends. The CDR3 is 14 residues long. Per germline, CDR1 SGHVT and CDR2 SQSDAQ. TCRdb independently ran MiXCR on the reads; one entry per CDR3 protein. The sample holds around 800,000 distinct CDR3 sequences, about 31% seen once. Regarding this clonotype: Its specificity is unknown.

The source material was cultured CD8+ T cells from PBMCs, sampled from culture after CMV antigen stimulation. The clonotype was recovered from a human donor in good health (CMV status not recorded). Some clones in this sample may be carry-over from other donors' samples. V usage is TRBV7-4 and J usage is TRBJ1-2, with D possibly being TRBD1 (5 bases). CDR3 bases: TGTGCCAGCAGCCTGGACATCGAGGACTATGGCTACACCTTC. Amino acids: CASSLDIEDYGYTF.